Shown below are 10 T cell receptor beta chains from a single sample sequenced in a study of radiotherapy plus CTLA-4 blockade in lung cancer. Method: immunoSEQ multiplex PCR; TCRdb's copy keeps in-frame clones and lacks some. The data contain 130,000 or so clones, 85% to 90% of them seen just once; the ten biggest clones take up approximately 6.6%. Sequenced here: peripheral blood, sampled from a patient treated with radiotherapy plus ipilimumab. The receptor set was obtained from a human donor with non-small cell lung cancer that progressed on radiotherapy plus ipilimumab.

This chain joins TRBV5-5 and TRBJ1-2; 7 bases fit TRBD1. Trimming cost V 4 bases and J 8 bases; bases outside gene matches: 5. The CDR3 runs 12 residues. Germline V lookup: CDR1 SGHKS, CDR2 YYEKEE (reference sequence). In DNA form, the CDR3 reads TGTGCCAGCAGCGCACAGGGGAACGGCTACACCTTC. Protein sequence: CASSAQGNGYTF.

This chain connects TRBV19 to TRBJ2-5; D possibly matches TRBD1 or TRBD2 (5 bases each). The V gene's germline CDR1 is LNHDA and CDR2 SQIVND (reference sequence). The CDR3 has 14 amino acids. Here the CDR3 reads CATKPGLPQETQYF. The CDR3 DNA sequence: TGTGCAACTAAACCGGGGCTGCCCCAAGAGACCCAGTACTTC. The full variable domain, rest sourced from reference TRBV19 and TRBJ2-5, is DGGITQSPKYLFRKEGQNVTLSCEQNLNHDAMYWYRQDPGQGLRLIYYSQIVNDFQKGDIAEGYSVSREKKESFPLTVTSAQKNPTAFYLCATKPGLPQETQYFGPGTRLLVL.

The chain combines TRBV7-2 with TRBJ1-2, with D perhaps matching TRBD1 (5 bases). Germline CDR1 SGHTA, CDR2 FQGNSA. V dropped 5 bases and J dropped 6 bases, with 19 bases sitting between them. This CDR3 contains 15 residues. The CDR3 region has the DNA TGTGCCAGCAGCCCCCGGGGGTCGAAGGAGGATGGCTACACCTTC. Its protein product is CASSPRGSKEDGYTF.

This clone was seen more than once but under ten times. This chain connects TRBV19 to TRBJ1-1; the match to TRBD1 covers 7 bases. V lost 5 bases to trimming and J lost 4 bases; unmatched junction nucleotides: 7. The CDR3 runs 14 residues. CDR1 and CDR2 (germline): LNHDA, SQIVND (reference sequence). The CDR3 bases are TGTGCCAGTAGTCCTCGACACAGGGGCACTGAAGCTTTCTTT. The encoded protein is CASSPRHRGTEAFF.

This chain joins TRBV6-1 and TRBJ1-2; TRBD1 is a possible D gene (6 bases). The V end was cut by 0 bases, the J end by 5 bases, with 16 bases between. The CDR3 has 16 amino acids. CDR1 and CDR2 from the germline V gene are MNHNS and SASEGT. In nucleotides, the CDR3 is TGTGCCAGCAGTGAAGCGGTTTGGGGGCTAAGTTATGGCTACACCTTC. Translating gives CASSEAVWGLSYGYTF.

The V and J genes are TRBV2 and TRBJ2-7; 9 nucleotides align to TRBD2. The CDR3 covers 13 residues. V shed 6 bases and J 1 base; nucleotides not matched to a gene: 1. Per germline, CDR1 SNHLY and CDR2 FYNNEI. CDR3 DNA sequence: TGTGCCAGCAGGACTAGCGGATCCTACGAGCAGTACTTC. This codes for CASRTSGSYEQYF.

V gene TRBV7-3 combines with J gene TRBJ1-1, with a possible D match to TRBD1 (5 bases). The ends were cut back, 1 base at V and 3 bases at J, with 6 bases in the middle. The CDR3 runs 13 residues. Germline V gives CDR1 SGHTA, CDR2 FQGTGA. CDR3 in amino acids: CASSLRGDTEAFF. The CDR3 bases are TGTGCCAGCAGCTTAAGGGGGGACACTGAAGCTTTCTTT.

The CDR3: CASRFEGLAGGNEQFF. The CDR3 DNA follows: TGCGCCAGCAGGTTTGAGGGGCTAGCGGGAGGTAATGAGCAGTTCTTC. This chain joins TRBV5-1 and TRBJ2-1; 11 bases align to TRBD2. Germline V lookup: CDR1 SGHRS, CDR2 YFSETQ. There are 16 residues in the CDR3. The V and J ends lost 5 bases and 7 bases, in that order; junction bases with no gene match: 11.

The chain joins TRBV11-3 to TRBJ1-2; 7 bases are a match to TRBD1. Germline assignment: CDR1 SGHNT and CDR2 YENEEA. The V and J ends lost 5 bases and 4 bases, in that order; junction bases with no gene match: 10. CDR3 size: 15 residues. CDR3 residues: CASSETQGNLYGYTF. The DNA for the CDR3 is TGTGCCAGCAGCGAAACACAGGGGAACCTCTATGGCTACACCTTC.

The chain joins TRBV5-1 to TRBJ2-5; D is tentatively TRBD1 or TRBD2 (5 bases each). The DNA matches TRBJ2-7 better at its end, which makes the J call doubtful. CDR3 length: 15 residues. Germline V gene data show CDR1 as SGHRS and CDR2 as YFSETQ. The CDR3 DNA reads as TGCGCCAGCAGACCCCCGGACTCAGAAAGGGGCGAGCAGTACTTC. As protein: CASRPPDSERGEQYF.